This T cell receptor (beta chain) was recorded in a study of breast tumors, draining lymph nodes, adjacent tissues (TCRdb year 2016). About the investigation overall: In breast cancer patients, the study compared the TCR beta repertoires of tumor, adjacent nontumor tissue and axillary lymph nodes. The study was designed to assess the relationships and possible T-cell exchange between tumor, surrounding tissue and draining lymph node repertoires in human breast cancer.

What the authors observed across the whole study: Tumors showed preferential V and J gene usage, and their T-cell repertoire diversity fell below that of lymph nodes yet above that of nontumor tissue. Tumor and nontumor tissue repertoires were significantly more similar in luminal-like than in basal-like breast cancer. The conclusion that tumor T cells originate in lymph nodes was presented as consistent with a hypothesis rather than as directly demonstrated. The data were considered consistent with the idea that most tumor T cells come from the lymph node and then expand in tumor tissue.

There are 16 amino acids in the CDR3, from cysteine to phenylalanine inclusive. The retained sequence is limited to the CDR3, 48 bases, with the frame set at the first base. Germline trimming amounts to 0 bases on V and 5 bases on J, with 11 as the count of junction bases outside the gene matches. For CDR1 and CDR2, the germline V gene lists SGDLS and YYNGEE. Lymph node samples came from the axillary draining lymph nodes of breast cancer patients. Concerning this clonotype itself: Its recognized antigen is unknown. No base quality values were provided; no much bigger clone lies one nucleotide off.

Instrument on record: Illumina HiSeq 2000. TCR beta chain libraries were generated by multiplex PCR amplification. High-throughput sequencing was used to analyze the amplified TCR beta chain products. TCRdb reran the public reads through fastp at Q25 and MiXCR, keeping productive beta chains. When rows share a CDR3 protein, they turn into one entry using the most common DNA and genes. A total of about 230,000 distinct CDR3 sequences appear in this sample, 32% of them only once. Roughly 1.5% of the sample rests with the top ten. Material for sequencing was axillary lymph node tissue. The clonotype was recovered from a female donor with breast cancer. Some clones in this sample may be carry-over from other donors' samples. The sequence links TRBV9 to TRBJ2-7; 7 middle bases align to TRBD1. The DNA reads TGTGCCAGCAGCGTAGCCACAGGGGCCTTTGGGCACGAGCAGTACTTC. This encodes CASSVATGAFGHEQYF. With all but the CDR3 taken from the reference TRBV9 and TRBJ2-7 genes, the full variable domain is: DSGVTQTPKHLITATGQRVTLRCSPRSGDLSVYWYQQSLDQGLQFLIQYYNGEERAKGNILERFSAQQFPDLHSELNLSSLELGDSALYFCASSVATGAFGHEQYFGPGTRLTVT.